These T cell receptor beta chains were read from a single sample in a study of blood T cell repertoires in COVID-19. Some clones are missing from TCRdb's copy, which holds only in-frame ones; the method was immunoSEQ multiplex PCR. Here the sample spans 300,000 to 350,000 clones, 80% to 90% being singletons. The specimen sequenced was PBMCs or T cells enriched from blood (not recorded which). The receptors were gathered from a man younger than 45 who had recovered from COVID-19. Both conserved end residues are part of each CDR3. A D gene is named only where the DNA matches it firmly. Expanded clones get a size class; other rows say once, few or many, or leave the size out.

D gene: TRBD1; V gene: TRBV10-3; J gene: TRBJ1-1; clone size: -; CDR3 protein: CAISGTGGINEAFF; CDR3 DNA: TGTGCCATCAGTGGGACAGGGGGCATTAATGAAGCTTTCTTT
D gene: TRBD1; V gene: TRBV7-2; J gene: TRBJ2-7; clone size: -; CDR3 protein: CASRYGQDGNYEQYF; CDR3 DNA: TGTGCCAGCAGATACGGACAGGACGGGAACTACGAGCAGTACTTC
D gene: TRBD2; V gene: TRBV6-8; J gene: TRBJ2-5; clone size: -; CDR3 protein: CASNAGGTQYF; CDR3 DNA: TGTGCCAGCAACGCGGGGGGGACCCAGTACTTC
D gene: -; V gene: TRBV7-2; J gene: TRBJ2-2; clone size: once; CDR3 protein: CASSRNRETGELFF; CDR3 DNA: TGTGCCAGCAGCCGTAACAGGGAGACCGGGGAGCTGTTTTTT
D gene: -; V gene: TRBV7-9; J gene: TRBJ1-1; clone size: -; CDR3 protein: CASSPSGSNTEAFF; CDR3 DNA: TGTGCCAGCAGCCCATCCGGGTCGAACACTGAAGCTTTCTTT
D gene: TRBD1; V gene: TRBV7-2; J gene: TRBJ1-5; clone size: -; CDR3 protein: CASSSGQGQNQPQHF; CDR3 DNA: TGTGCCAGCAGCTCGGGACAGGGGCAGAATCAGCCCCAGCATTTT
D gene: TRBD2; V gene: TRBV10-3; J gene: TRBJ2-7; clone size: -; CDR3 protein: CAITSTSGSYEQYF; CDR3 DNA: TGTGCCATCACCAGTACTAGCGGTTCTTACGAGCAGTACTTC
D gene: -; V gene: TRBV7-2; J gene: TRBJ1-3; clone size: -; CDR3 protein: CASSLVSFSGNTIYF; CDR3 DNA: TGTGCCAGCAGCTTAGTATCTTTCTCTGGAAACACCATATATTTT
D gene: -; V gene: TRBV18; J gene: TRBJ1-5; clone size: -; CDR3 protein: CASSPPGGQPQHF; CDR3 DNA: TGTGCCAGCTCACCACCGGGAGGACAGCCCCAGCATTTT
D gene: -; V gene: TRBV19; J gene: TRBJ1-2; clone size: -; CDR3 protein: CASSIVFPSYGYTF; CDR3 DNA: TGTGCCAGTAGTATTGTTTTCCCTTCTTATGGCTACACCTTC
D gene: TRBD1; V gene: TRBV7-9; J gene: TRBJ1-6; clone size: -; CDR3 protein: CASSPPDRDNSPLHF; CDR3 DNA: TGTGCCAGCAGCCCCCCAGACAGGGATAATTCACCCCTCCACTTT
D gene: TRBD1; V gene: TRBV7-8; J gene: TRBJ2-5; clone size: -; CDR3 protein: CASSLVVRGQETQYF; CDR3 DNA: TGTGCCAGCAGCTTAGTAGTCAGGGGGCAGGAGACCCAGTACTTC
D gene: -; V gene: TRBV4-1; J gene: TRBJ1-2; clone size: -; CDR3 protein: CASSQGRASHYGYTF; CDR3 DNA: TGCGCCAGCAGCCAAGGGCGGGCCAGCCACTATGGCTACACCTTC
D gene: -; V gene: TRBV19; J gene: TRBJ1-2; clone size: -; CDR3 protein: CASSVDTTELYGYTF; CDR3 DNA: TGTGCCAGTAGTGTGGACACCACCGAGCTCTATGGCTACACCTTC
D gene: -; V gene: TRBV7-6; J gene: TRBJ1-2; clone size: -; CDR3 protein: CASSLGGGYGYTF; CDR3 DNA: TGTGCCAGCAGCTTAGGCGGTGGTTATGGCTACACCTTC